The 8 T cell receptor beta chains presented below share a single source sample, sequenced in a study of identical twins. MiXCR, applied by TCRdb to the 5' RACE reads, yields one record per CDR3 protein. The table shows approximately 680,000 distinct CDR3 sequences, with just over 7% occurring only once. Separately, the same data were catalogued under a study of yellow fever vaccine responses in identical twins.

Source material: PBMCs. These receptors were obtained from a woman aged 18-35 years in good health.

This clonotype has ten or more counts. The V and J genes are TRBV15 and TRBJ2-3, with 7 bases lining up with TRBD2. CDR1 LNHNV and CDR2 YYDKDF come from the germline V gene (reference sequence). The J segment lost 0 bases and the V segment lost 0 bases, leaving 9 bases of the junction unmatched. This CDR3 region has 18 residues. CDR3 amino acids: CATSRDRSGIPSTDTQYF. For the CDR3, the DNA is TGTGCCACCAGCAGAGATCGAAGCGGGATTCCTAGCACAGATACGCAGTATTTT. The entire variable domain, with the rest obtained from reference TRBV15 and TRBJ2-3, is as follows: DAMVIQNPRYQVTQFGKPVTLSCSQTLNHNVMYWYQQKSSQAPKLLFHYYDKDFNNEADTPDNFQSRRPNTSFCFLDIRSPGLGDTAMYLCATSRDRSGIPSTDTQYFGPGTRLTVL.

This clonotype was seen more than once but under ten times. The chain joins TRBV25-1 to TRBJ2-5; 7 nucleotides agree with TRBD2. The CDR3 is made up of 15 amino acids. The V and J ends lost 2 bases and 3 bases, in that order; junction bases with no gene match: 6. Germline CDR1 and CDR2: MGHDK and SYGVNS. CDR3 in DNA: TGTGCCAGCAGTGAACTTCAACTAGCGAAAGAGACCCAGTACTTC. It codes for CASSELQLAKETQYF.

There are a few counts of this clonotype. V is TRBV6-5 and J is TRBJ2-5, with 9 bases lining up with TRBD2. Germline assignment: CDR1 MNHEY and CDR2 SVGAGI. The CDR3 is made up of 15 amino acids. V was clipped by 2 bases and J by 3 bases; unmatched bases: 4. The CDR3 is CASSYIGGGEETQYF. DNA of the CDR3: TGTGCCAGCAGTTACATCGGCGGGGGGGAAGAGACCCAGTACTTC.

The chain carries TRBV12-3 or TRBV12-4 and TRBJ1-2; the match to TRBD1 covers 7 bases. This CDR3 contains 15 residues. J was trimmed by 2 bases and V by 6 bases; bases with no gene match: 9. The chain's CDR3 is CASSPTGMGNYGYTF. For the CDR3, the DNA is TGTGCCAGCAGCCCGACAGGGATGGGGAACTATGGCTACACCTTC.

Only a few counts were recorded for this clonotype. V usage is TRBV12-3 or TRBV12-4 and J usage is TRBJ2-1; D remains unclear. This CDR3 region has 14 residues. The V gene lost 0 bases and the J gene lost 5 bases, with 8 bases spanning the gap. CDR3 sequence reads: CASSLAPQNNEQFF. Here the CDR3 DNA reads TGTGCCAGCAGTTTAGCGCCCCAAAACAATGAGCAGTTCTTC.

This clonotype was picked up many times. This rearrangement joins TRBV28 to TRBJ2-3; D is possibly TRBD1 (5 bases). Trimming took off 5 bases at V and 2 bases at J, with 11 bases between the two ends. This CDR3 is built from 14 residues. Looked up from germline, CDR1 is MDHEN and CDR2 is SYDVKM. The CDR3, as DNA: TGTGCCAGCAGTCCTCAGGGAAACACAGATACGCAGTATTTT. Amino acid sequence: CASSPQGNTDTQYF.

Many counts were recorded for this clonotype. CDR3 bases: TGTGCCAGCAGACTAGCGGGTAATACCTACGAGCAGTACTTC. Its protein product is CASRLAGNTYEQYF. The rearrangement joins TRBV10-3 to TRBJ2-7; 10 bases match TRBD2. Germline-derived CDR1 and CDR2 are ENHRY and SYGVKD. This CDR3 region has 14 residues. The V and J ends lost 10 bases and 2 bases, in that order; junction bases with no gene match: 8.

This clonotype has at least ten counts. The chain carries TRBV5-4 and TRBJ1-2, with D possibly matching TRBD1 (6 bases). V lost 3 bases and J 4 bases, leaving 13 bases between the germline ends. CDR1 and CDR2 from the germline V gene are SGHNT and YYREEE (reference sequence). The CDR3 has 14 residues. The CDR3 loop reads CASSSDRTLYGYTF. The CDR3 region has the DNA TGTGCCAGCAGCTCCGACAGGACTCTCTATGGCTACACCTTC.